Listed here is a single T cell receptor beta chain. This CDR3 is 14 amino acids long. J lost 1 base, V lost 5 bases, and 5 bases had no gene match. Germline V CDR1 and CDR2: SGHRS, YFSETQ. The protocol was immunoSEQ multiplex PCR, while the TCRdb copy is restricted to in-frame clones and leaves out a portion. Altogether approximately 150,000 clones are present, around 87% being singletons, with the ten largest covering approximately 6.2%. These data belong to a study of blood T cell repertoires in COVID-19. The chain uses TRBV5-1 and TRBJ2-5; 7 bases line up with TRBD1. This clonotype was obtained from a man older than 75 with acute or convalescent COVID-19. Material: peripheral blood. DNA of the CDR3: TGCGCCAGCAGTCCGACAGGGTTCCAAGAGACCCAGTACTTC. Translation gives CASSPTGFQETQYF.